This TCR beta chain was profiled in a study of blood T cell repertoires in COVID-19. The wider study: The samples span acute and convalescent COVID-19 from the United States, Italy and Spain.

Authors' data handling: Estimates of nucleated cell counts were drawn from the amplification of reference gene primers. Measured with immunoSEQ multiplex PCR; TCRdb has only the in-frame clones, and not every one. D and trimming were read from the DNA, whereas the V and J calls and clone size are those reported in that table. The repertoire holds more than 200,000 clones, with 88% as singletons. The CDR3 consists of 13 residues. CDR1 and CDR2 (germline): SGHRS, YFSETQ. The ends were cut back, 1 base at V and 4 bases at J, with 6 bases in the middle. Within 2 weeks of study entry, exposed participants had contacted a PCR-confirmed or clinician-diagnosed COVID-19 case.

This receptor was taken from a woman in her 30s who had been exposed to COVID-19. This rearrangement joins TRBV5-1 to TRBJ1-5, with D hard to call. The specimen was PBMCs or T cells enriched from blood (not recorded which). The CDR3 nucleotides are TGCGCCAGCAGCTTGAGTCTAAATCAGCCCCAGCATTTT. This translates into CASSLSLNQPQHF.